This TCR beta chain emerged from a study of glioma-infiltrating T cells. The iRepertoire nested amplicon-rescue multiplex PCR amplified TCR alpha and beta CDR3s from RNA. One-step reverse transcription and amplification started from around 100-400 ng of tissue mRNA or PBMC total RNA. One entry per CDR3 protein, called by TCRdb with MiXCR from the multiplex PCR reads. This sample yields fewer than 200,000 distinct CDR3 sequences, of which 43% are seen a single time; 5.2% belongs to the top ten. The junction had 8 bases not matched to a gene; V was cut back by 6 bases and J by 8 bases. The CDR3 covers 15 residues. Germline lookup yields CDR1 KGHSH and CDR2 LQKENI.

The chain employs TRBV18 and TRBJ2-1, with 12 bases that match TRBD1. This sequence was found in a human donor with low-grade glioma or glioblastoma, undergoing nonglioma brain surgery, or in good health (not recorded which). The sequencing input was glioma tissue, nonneoplastic brain tissue, or PBMCs (not recorded which). In DNA form, the CDR3 reads TGTGCCAGCTCCCGCCGGGACAGGGGGCTAGATGAGCAGTTCTTC. Its protein is CASSRRDRGLDEQFF. The complete variable domain, with remaining parts taken from reference TRBV18 and TRBJ2-1, reads NAGVMQNPRHLVRRRGQEARLRCSPMKGHSHVYWYRQLPEEGLKFMVYLQKENIIDESGMPKERFSAEFPKEGPSILRIQQVVRGDSAAYFCASSRRDRGLDEQFFGPGTRLTVL.